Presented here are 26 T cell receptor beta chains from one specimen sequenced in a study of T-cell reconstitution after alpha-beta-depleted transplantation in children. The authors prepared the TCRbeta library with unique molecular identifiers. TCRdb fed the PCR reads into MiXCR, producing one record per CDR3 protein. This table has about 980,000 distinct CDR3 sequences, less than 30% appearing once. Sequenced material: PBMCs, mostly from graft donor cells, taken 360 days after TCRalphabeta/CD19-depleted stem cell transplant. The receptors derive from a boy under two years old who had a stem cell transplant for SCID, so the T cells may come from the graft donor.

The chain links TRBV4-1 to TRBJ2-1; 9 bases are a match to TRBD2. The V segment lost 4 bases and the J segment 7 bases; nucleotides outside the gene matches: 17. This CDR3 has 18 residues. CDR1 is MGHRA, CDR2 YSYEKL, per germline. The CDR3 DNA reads TGCGCCAGCAGCCTCCTTGGGGTGGCGGGGGGGCTGAGGAATGAGCAGTTCTTC. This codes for CASSLLGVAGGLRNEQFF.

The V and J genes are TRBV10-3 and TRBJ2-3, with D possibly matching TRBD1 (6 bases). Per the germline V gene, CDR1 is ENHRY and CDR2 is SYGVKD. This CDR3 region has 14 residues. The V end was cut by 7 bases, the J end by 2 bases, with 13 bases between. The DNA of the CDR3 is TGTGCCATCAATCCGGGACATAACACAGATACGCAGTATTTT. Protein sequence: CAINPGHNTDTQYF.

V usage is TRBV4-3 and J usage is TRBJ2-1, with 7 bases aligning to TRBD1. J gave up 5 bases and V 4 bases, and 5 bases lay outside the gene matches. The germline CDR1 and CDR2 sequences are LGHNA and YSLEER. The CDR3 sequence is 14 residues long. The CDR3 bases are TGCGCCAGCAGCCGAGACACAGGGGACAATGAGCAGTTCTTC. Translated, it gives CASSRDTGDNEQFF.

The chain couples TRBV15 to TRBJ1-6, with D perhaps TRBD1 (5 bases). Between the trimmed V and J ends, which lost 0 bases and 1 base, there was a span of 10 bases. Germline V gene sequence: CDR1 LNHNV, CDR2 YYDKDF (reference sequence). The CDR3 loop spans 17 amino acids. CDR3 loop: CATSRDRGKSYNSPLHF. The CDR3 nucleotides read TGTGCCACCAGCAGAGATCGGGGGAAATCCTATAATTCACCCCTCCACTTT. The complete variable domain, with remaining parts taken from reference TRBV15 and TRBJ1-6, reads DAMVIQNPRYQVTQFGKPVTLSCSQTLNHNVMYWYQQKSSQAPKLLFHYYDKDFNNEADTPDNFQSRRPNTSFCFLDIRSPGLGDTAMYLCATSRDRGKSYNSPLHFGNGTRLTVT.

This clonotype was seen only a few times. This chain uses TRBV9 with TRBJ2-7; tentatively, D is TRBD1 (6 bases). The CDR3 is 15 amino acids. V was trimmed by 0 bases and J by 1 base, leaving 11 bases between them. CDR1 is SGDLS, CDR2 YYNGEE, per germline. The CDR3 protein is CASSVGAGESYEQYF. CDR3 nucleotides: TGTGCCAGCAGCGTAGGGGCAGGGGAATCCTACGAGCAGTACTTC. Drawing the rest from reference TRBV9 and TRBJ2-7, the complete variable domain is DSGVTQTPKHLITATGQRVTLRCSPRSGDLSVYWYQQSLDQGLQFLIQYYNGEERAKGNILERFSAQQFPDLHSELNLSSLELGDSALYFCASSVGAGESYEQYFGPGTRLTVT.

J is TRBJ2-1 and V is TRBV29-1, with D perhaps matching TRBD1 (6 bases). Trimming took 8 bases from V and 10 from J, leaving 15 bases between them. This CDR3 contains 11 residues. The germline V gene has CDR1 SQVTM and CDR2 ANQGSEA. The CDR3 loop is CSTGRGYEQFF. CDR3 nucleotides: TGCAGCACCGGCAGGGGATACGAGCAGTTCTTC.

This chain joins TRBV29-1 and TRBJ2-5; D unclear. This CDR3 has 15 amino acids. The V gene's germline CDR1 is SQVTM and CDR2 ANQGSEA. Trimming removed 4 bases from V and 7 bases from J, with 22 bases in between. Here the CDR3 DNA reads TGCAGCGTTGGAAGCCTCGGATCTCCCACGGGGACCCAGTACTTC. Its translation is CSVGSLGSPTGTQYF.

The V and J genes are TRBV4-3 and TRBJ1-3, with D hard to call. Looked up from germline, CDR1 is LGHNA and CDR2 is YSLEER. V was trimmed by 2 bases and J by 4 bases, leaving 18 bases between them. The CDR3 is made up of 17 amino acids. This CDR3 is CASSQNARGSGGNTIYF. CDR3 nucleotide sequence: TGCGCCAGCAGCCAAAATGCAAGAGGGAGCGGGGGAAACACCATATATTTT.

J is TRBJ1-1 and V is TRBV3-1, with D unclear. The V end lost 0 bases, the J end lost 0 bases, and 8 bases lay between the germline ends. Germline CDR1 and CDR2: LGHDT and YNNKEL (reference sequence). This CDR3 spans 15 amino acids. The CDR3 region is CASSQEAEVNTEAFF. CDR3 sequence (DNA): TGTGCCAGCAGCCAAGAAGCAGAGGTGAACACTGAAGCTTTCTTT.

The CDR3 protein is CASSPTRTGGVIEAFF. The CDR3 bases are TGTGCCAGCAGCCCCACCCGGACAGGGGGAGTGATTGAAGCTTTCTTT. V and J are TRBV6-1 and TRBJ1-1, with TRBD1 matching over 10 bases. After removal of 6 bases from V and 7 bases from J, the junction contained 14 bases not matched to a gene. There are 16 residues in the CDR3. CDR1 is MNHNS, CDR2 SASEGT, per germline.

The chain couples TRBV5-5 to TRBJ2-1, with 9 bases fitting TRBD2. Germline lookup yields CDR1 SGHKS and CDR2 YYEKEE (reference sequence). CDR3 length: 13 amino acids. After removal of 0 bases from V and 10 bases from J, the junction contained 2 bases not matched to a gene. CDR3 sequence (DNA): TGTGCCAGCAGCTTGGCCCTAGCGGGGGAGCAGTTCTTC. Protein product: CASSLALAGEQFF.

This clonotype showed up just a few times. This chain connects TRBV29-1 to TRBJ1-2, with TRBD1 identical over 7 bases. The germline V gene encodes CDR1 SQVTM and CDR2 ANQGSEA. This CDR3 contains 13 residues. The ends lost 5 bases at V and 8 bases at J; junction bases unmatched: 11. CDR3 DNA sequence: TGCAGCGTTCTCCACGACAGGGAAGGAGGCTACACCTTC. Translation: CSVLHDREGGYTF.

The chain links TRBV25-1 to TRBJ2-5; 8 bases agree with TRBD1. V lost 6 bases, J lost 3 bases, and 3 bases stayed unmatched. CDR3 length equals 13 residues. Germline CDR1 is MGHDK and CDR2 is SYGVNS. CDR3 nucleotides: TGTGCCAGCAGGGGGGACAGGAAAGAGACCCAGTACTTC. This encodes CASRGDRKETQYF.

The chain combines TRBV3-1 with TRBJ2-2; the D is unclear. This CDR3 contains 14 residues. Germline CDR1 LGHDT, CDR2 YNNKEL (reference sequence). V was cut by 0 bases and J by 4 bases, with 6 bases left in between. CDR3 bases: TGTGCCAGCAGCCAAGAACTGAGCACCGGGGAGCTGTTTTTT. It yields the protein CASSQELSTGELFF.

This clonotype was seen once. CDR3 loop: CASSEYPHRASQETQYF. The CDR3 DNA reads TGTGCCAGCAGTGAATATCCCCACCGGGCGTCGCAAGAGACCCAGTACTTC. This chain links TRBV25-1 with TRBJ2-5; D uncertain. There are 17 residues in the CDR3. Trimming removed 0 bases at V and 2 bases at J, with 16 bases between. The germline gives CDR1 MGHDK, CDR2 SYGVNS.

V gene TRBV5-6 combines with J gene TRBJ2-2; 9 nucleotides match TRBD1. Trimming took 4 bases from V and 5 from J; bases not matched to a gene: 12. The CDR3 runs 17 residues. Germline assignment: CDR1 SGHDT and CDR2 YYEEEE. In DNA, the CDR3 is TGTGCCAGCAGCCTGAGAATAACAGGGGGCGTAACCGGGGAGCTGTTTTTT. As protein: CASSLRITGGVTGELFF.

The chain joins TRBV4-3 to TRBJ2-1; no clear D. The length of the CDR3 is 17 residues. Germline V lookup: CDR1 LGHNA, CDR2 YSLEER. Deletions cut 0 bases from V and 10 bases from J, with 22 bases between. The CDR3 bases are TGCGCCAGCAGCCAAGAATCCCCCGTCCCGAGTGTTGACGAGCAGTTCTTC. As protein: CASSQESPVPSVDEQFF.

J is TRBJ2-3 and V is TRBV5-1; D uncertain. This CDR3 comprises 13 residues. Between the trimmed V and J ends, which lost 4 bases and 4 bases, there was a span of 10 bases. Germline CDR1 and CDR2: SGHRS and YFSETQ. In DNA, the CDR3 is TGCGCCAGCAGCGCCGGCAGTGCAGATACGCAGTATTTT. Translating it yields CASSAGSADTQYF.

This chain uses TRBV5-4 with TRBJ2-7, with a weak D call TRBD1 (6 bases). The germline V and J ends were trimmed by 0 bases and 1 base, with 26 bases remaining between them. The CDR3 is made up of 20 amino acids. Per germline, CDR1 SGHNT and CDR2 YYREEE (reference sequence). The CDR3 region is CASSLAWTGWTEPLSYEQYF. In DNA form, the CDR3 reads TGTGCCAGCAGCTTGGCCTGGACCGGCTGGACAGAACCCTTGTCCTACGAGCAGTACTTC.

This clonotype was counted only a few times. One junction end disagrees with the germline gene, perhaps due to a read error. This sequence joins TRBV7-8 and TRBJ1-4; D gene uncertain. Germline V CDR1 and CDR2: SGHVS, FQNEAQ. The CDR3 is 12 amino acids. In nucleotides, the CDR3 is TGTGCCAGCAGCCCAAAACCCGACGCGAGCGTATTT. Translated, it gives CASSPKPDASVF. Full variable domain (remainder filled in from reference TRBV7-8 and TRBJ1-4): GAGVSQSPRYKVAKRGQDVALRCDPISGHVSLFWYQQALGQGPEFLTYFQNEAQLDKSGLPSDRFFAERPEGSVSTLKIQRTQQEDSAVYLCASSPKPDASVFGSGTQLSVL.

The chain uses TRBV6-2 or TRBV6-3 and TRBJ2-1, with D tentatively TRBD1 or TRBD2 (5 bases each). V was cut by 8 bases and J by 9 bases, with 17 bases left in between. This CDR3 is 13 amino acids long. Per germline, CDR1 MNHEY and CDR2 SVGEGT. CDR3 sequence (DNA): TGTGCCAGCTCGACCGCTGGGACCGGTGAGCAGTTCTTC. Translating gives CASSTAGTGEQFF.

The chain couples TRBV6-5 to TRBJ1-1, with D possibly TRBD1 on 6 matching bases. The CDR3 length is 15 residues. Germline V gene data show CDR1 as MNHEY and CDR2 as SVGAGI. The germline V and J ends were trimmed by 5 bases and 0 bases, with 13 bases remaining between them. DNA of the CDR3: TGTGCCAGCAGTCCCGGGGGCATGATGAACACTGAAGCTTTCTTT. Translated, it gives CASSPGGMMNTEAFF.

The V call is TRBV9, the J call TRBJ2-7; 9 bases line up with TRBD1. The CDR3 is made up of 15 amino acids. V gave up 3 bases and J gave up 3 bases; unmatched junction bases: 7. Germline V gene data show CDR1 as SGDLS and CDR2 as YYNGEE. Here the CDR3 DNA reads TGTGCCAGCAGCGGGGGGACAGGGCTAAGCTACGAGCAGTACTTC. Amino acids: CASSGGTGLSYEQYF.

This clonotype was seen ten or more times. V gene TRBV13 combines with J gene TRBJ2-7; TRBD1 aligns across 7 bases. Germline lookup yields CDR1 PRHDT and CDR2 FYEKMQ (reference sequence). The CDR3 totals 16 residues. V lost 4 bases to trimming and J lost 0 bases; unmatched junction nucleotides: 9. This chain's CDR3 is CASSSHRGAYSYEQYF. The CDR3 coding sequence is TGTGCCAGCAGCTCCCACAGGGGCGCCTACTCCTACGAGCAGTACTTC.

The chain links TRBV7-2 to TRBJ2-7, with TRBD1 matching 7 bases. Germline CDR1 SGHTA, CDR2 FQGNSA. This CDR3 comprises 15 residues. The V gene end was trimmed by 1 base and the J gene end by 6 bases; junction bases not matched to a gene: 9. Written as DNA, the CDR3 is TGTGCCAGCAGCTTAGGAGACAGGGCTTACTCCGAGCAGTACTTC. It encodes CASSLGDRAYSEQYF.

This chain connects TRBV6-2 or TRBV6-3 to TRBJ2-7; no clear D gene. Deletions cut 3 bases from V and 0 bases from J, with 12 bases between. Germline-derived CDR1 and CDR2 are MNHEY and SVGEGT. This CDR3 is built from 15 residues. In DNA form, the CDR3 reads TGTGCCAGCAGTTATGGTCGTTCGAGCTCCTACGAGCAGTACTTC. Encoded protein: CASSYGRSSSYEQYF.